Following are 14 T cell receptor beta chains from one sample sequenced in a study of CD8 T cells in ankylosing spondylitis. In TCRdb, the 5' RACE reads were re-called with MiXCR into one record per CDR3 protein. Of about 210,000 distinct CDR3 sequences in the sample, approximately 8% were seen once. What was sequenced was blood, either unsorted or a sorted T cell fraction (not recorded which). The origin of the receptors is a female donor with ankylosing spondylitis or in good health (not recorded which).

This chain joins TRBV7-6 and TRBJ2-1, with 7 bases matching TRBD1. After removal of 3 bases from V and 7 bases from J, the junction contained 15 bases not matched to a gene. The CDR3 extends over 17 amino acids. CDR1 is SGHVS, CDR2 FNYEAQ, per germline. The CDR3 sequence is CASSFLYGRGRRNEQFF. As DNA, the CDR3 is TGTGCCAGCAGCTTTTTATATGGTAGGGGGCGCAGAAATGAGCAGTTCTTC.

This clonotype was counted ten times or more. The chain employs TRBV20-1 and TRBJ1-1; no definite D call. V lost 6 bases to trimming and J lost 4 bases, with 9 bases between them. Germline lookup yields CDR1 DFQATT and CDR2 SNEGSKA (reference sequence). This CDR3 region has 11 residues. The CDR3 DNA reads as TGCAGTGCCTATGAAGGCACTGAAGCTTTCTTT. It yields the protein CSAYEGTEAFF.

V is TRBV5-6 and J is TRBJ2-5, with unresolved D. Trimming took off 5 bases at V and 1 base at J, with 12 bases between the two ends. CDR3 length: 14 residues. The germline V gene encodes CDR1 SGHDT and CDR2 YYEEEE. CDR3 loop: CASRAGWSQETQYF. The CDR3, as DNA: TGTGCCAGCAGGGCAGGTTGGAGCCAAGAGACCCAGTACTTC.

This clonotype occurred many times. The rearrangement links TRBV10-2 to TRBJ1-1; TRBD1 aligns across 9 bases. Germline V gives CDR1 WSHSY, CDR2 SAAADI. J was trimmed by 7 bases and V by 8 bases; bases with no gene match: 11. The CDR3 length is 14 residues. CDR3 DNA: TGCGCCAGCCGCCCCGGGACAGGGCGACTTGAAGCTTTCTTT. It is translated as CASRPGTGRLEAFF.

Many counts were recorded for this clonotype. The V call is TRBV12-3 or TRBV12-4, the J call TRBJ2-2, with 9 bases matching TRBD1. This CDR3 has 14 residues. J was trimmed by 8 bases and V by 5 bases; bases with no gene match: 6. The CDR3 reads CASSPRTGEGELFF. Written as DNA, the CDR3 is TGTGCCAGCAGTCCTCGGACAGGGGAGGGGGAGCTGTTTTTT.

This clonotype has at least ten counts. This chain joins TRBV20-1 and TRBJ2-7, with 7 bases identical to TRBD2. Trimming took 6 bases from V and 1 from J; bases not matched to a gene: 9. The CDR3 is 14 residues long. The germline CDR1 and CDR2 sequences are DFQATT and SNEGSKA (reference sequence). The CDR3 region is CSAESASGSYEQYF. The CDR3 nucleotides read TGCAGTGCAGAATCGGCTAGCGGTTCCTACGAGCAGTACTTC.

The sample holds many counts of this clonotype. The chain employs TRBV29-1 and TRBJ2-5, with D possibly matching TRBD2 (6 bases). Germline CDR1 is SQVTM and CDR2 is ANQGSEA. This CDR3 spans 15 amino acids. V was clipped by 4 bases and J by 2 bases, with 17 bases between them. The CDR3 loop is CSVAEWASVQETQYF. DNA of the CDR3: TGCAGCGTTGCGGAATGGGCTAGCGTGCAAGAGACCCAGTACTTC.

The table lists this clonotype with many counts. The rearrangement joins TRBV11-3 to TRBJ2-1; 9 bases align to TRBD1. J gave up 0 bases and V 0 bases, and 3 bases lay outside the gene matches. The CDR3 is made up of 17 amino acids. Germline CDR1 reads SGHNT; CDR2 reads YENEEA. The CDR3 DNA reads TGTGCCAGCAGCTTAGATGTGACAGGGGGCTCCTACAATGAGCAGTTCTTC. This codes for CASSLDVTGGSYNEQFF.

A few counts support this clonotype. This chain uses TRBV27 with TRBJ1-2, with D possibly matching TRBD1 (6 bases). CDR1 is MNHEY, CDR2 SMNVEV, per germline (reference sequence). This CDR3 region has 21 residues. V was clipped by 4 bases and J by 5 bases, with 35 bases between them. The CDR3 region is CASSSAAMSETGTSKAYGYTF. In DNA form, the CDR3 reads TGTGCCAGCAGTTCCGCCGCTATGTCAGAAACAGGGACTTCAAAGGCATATGGCTACACCTTC.

In its sample, this clonotype was seen many times. V is TRBV12-3 or TRBV12-4 and J is TRBJ2-1, with D possibly matching TRBD2 (5 bases). V lost 6 bases to trimming and J lost 6 bases, with 9 bases between them. CDR3 size: 12 residues. CDR3 DNA sequence: TGTGCCAGCAGGAGGGAGATCAATGAGCAGTTCTTC. Amino acids: CASRREINEQFF.

This clonotype was seen many times. The chain carries TRBV3-1 and TRBJ1-6; possibly TRBD1 for D (5 bases). This CDR3 has 15 amino acids. The V and J ends lost 1 base and 7 bases respectively, with 11 bases between them. Looked up from germline, CDR1 is LGHDT and CDR2 is YNNKEL (reference sequence). CDR3 coding DNA: TGTGCCAGCAGCCAAGGGAGGGGCGGGAATTCACCCCTCCACTTT. Protein sequence: CASSQGRGGNSPLHF. Filled out from reference TRBV3-1 and TRBJ1-6, the complete variable domain reads DTAVSQTPKYLVTQMGNDKSIKCEQNLGHDTMYWYKQDSKKFLKIMFSYNNKELIINETVPNRFSPKSPDKAHLNLHINSLELGDSAVYFCASSQGRGGNSPLHFGNGTRLTVT.

The J gene is TRBJ2-5, the V gene TRBV7-2; maybe TRBD1 (5 bases). The CDR3 is 17 residues long. Trimming took off 0 bases at V and 5 bases at J, with 19 bases between the two ends. Germline V gives CDR1 SGHTA, CDR2 FQGNSA. The CDR3 loop is CASSLAAVGRAGETQYF. DNA for the CDR3: TGTGCCAGCAGCTTAGCGGCCGTCGGCCGGGCAGGGGAGACCCAGTACTTC.

In this sample, this clonotype turned up many times. The chain employs TRBV9 and TRBJ2-1; D is undetermined. CDR1 and CDR2 (germline): SGDLS, YYNGEE. V was clipped by 0 bases and J by 10 bases, with 8 bases between them. The CDR3 covers 12 residues. CDR3 nucleotide sequence: TGTGCCAGCAGCGTAGGCGGATGGGAGCAGTTCTTC. It encodes CASSVGGWEQFF.

This clonotype showed up many times. The chain uses TRBV7-2 and TRBJ2-2, with D unclear. The CDR3 is 16 residues long. Germline V gives CDR1 SGHTA, CDR2 FQGNSA. Trimming removed 0 bases from V and 6 bases from J, with 14 bases in between. Here the CDR3 DNA reads TGTGCCAGCAGCTTAGCGCCCGCCCCAAAACCCGGGGAGCTGTTTTTT. Its protein product is CASSLAPAPKPGELFF.